This T cell receptor (beta chain) was captured in a study of CD8 T cells in ankylosing spondylitis listed by TCRdb under 2017. At the level of the whole study: To find TCR variants linked to disease, the study profiled T cell receptor beta repertoires in ankylosing spondylitis patients and healthy donors. The full study cohort was made up of under 30 ankylosing spondylitis patients and 108 healthy donors. Peripheral blood was sampled, and synovial fluid was also collected from ankylosing spondylitis patients.

As concerns this clonotype: There is no known antigen for this receptor. No base quality values were provided; no much bigger clone lies one nucleotide off.

Points the paper makes about the study in general: Blood from ankylosing spondylitis patients appeared to be characterized by a TCR beta motif composed of 7 to 9 highly homologous amino acid variants. Some TCR beta motif variants had previously been reported in synovial fluid and blood of reactive arthritis patients, which suggested common disease-initiation mechanisms. The disease-linked clones were reported to be significantly enriched in matched synovial fluid samples from ankylosing spondylitis patients. The disease-linked clones had a CD8+ phenotype and were found at relatively low frequencies in peripheral blood.

Sequencing took place on an Illumina HiSeq 2500. Quantitative 5'-RACE with molecular barcodes was used to prepare TCR beta libraries. Per the source publication's procedure: A new computational method based on a probabilistic model of VDJ rearrangement was used to identify disease-linked TCR variants. Clones were called with MiXCR by TCRdb after fastp trimmed the public reads at Q25, and only in-frame beta chains were retained. Every distinct CDR3 protein forms one entry, paired with its most common genes and DNA. TCRdb assigned the V and J calls; the authors' analysis was not used. Present in this sample are about 700,000 distinct CDR3 sequences, 15% to 20% of which were seen just once. Under 20% of the sample comes from the top ten. Specimen: blood, either unsorted or a sorted T cell fraction (not recorded which). This TCR derives from a male donor with ankylosing spondylitis.

CDR3 reads: CASSATSGRPYNEQFF. In nucleotide form, the sequence is TGTGCCAGCTCAGCTACTAGCGGGAGGCCTTACAATGAGCAGTTCTTC. The V and J genes are TRBV18 and TRBJ2-1, and TRBD2 aligns with 12 junction nucleotides. From the cysteine up to the phenylalanine, the CDR3 has a length of 16 residues. The CDR3 DNA has 48 bases and is translated from base 1. V is cut back by 5 bases and J by 4 bases, with 6 bases in the junction unmatched. Based on the germline V gene, the CDR1 and CDR2 sequences are KGHSH and LQKENI.